This T cell receptor (beta chain) came from a study of CD8 T cells in ankylosing spondylitis. Comment on this clonotype: Its specificity is not known.

Germline-derived CDR1 and CDR2 are MGHRA and YSYEKL. Trimming shortened V by 0 bases and J by 2 bases, and 7 bases separated the two germline ends. The CDR3 covers 14 residues. Quantitative 5'-RACE with molecular barcodes was used to make the TCR beta libraries. TCRdb reprocessed the 5' RACE reads via MiXCR and lists one record per CDR3 protein. The data contain 250,000 or so distinct CDR3 sequences, approximately 20% of them singletons. Study conclusions and caveats: Reported data indicate significant enrichment of disease-linked clones within matched ankylosing spondylitis synovial fluid. A motif in TCR beta, a set of about eight highly homologous variants, appeared characteristic of ankylosing spondylitis blood.

The sample was blood, either unsorted or a sorted T cell fraction (not recorded which). This receptor was obtained from a male donor with ankylosing spondylitis or in good health (not recorded which). This chain links TRBV4-1 with TRBJ2-5; D remains unclear. CDR3 bases: TGCGCCAGCAGCCAAGATCCCCAGCAAGAGACCCAGTACTTC. It specifies CASSQDPQQETQYF.